The rows below give T cell receptor beta chains drawn from one sample of a study of glioma-infiltrating T cells. TCRdb redid the calling of the multiplex PCR reads with MiXCR, one entry per CDR3 protein. The profile covers approximately 140,000 distinct CDR3 sequences, with around 25% appearing a single time and 27% taken by the ten largest. Material: glioma tissue, nonneoplastic brain tissue, or PBMCs (not recorded which). These receptors were taken from a human donor with low-grade glioma or glioblastoma, undergoing nonglioma brain surgery, or in good health (not recorded which). Both conserved end residues are part of each CDR3. A D gene is named only where the DNA matches it firmly. Size is omitted from some rows. Given values are once, few, many or a class for expanded clones.

CDR3	DNA	size	D	J	V
CASRRNEGNEQFF	TGTGCCAGCAGGCGGAACGAGGGGAATGAGCAGTTCTTC	-	-	TRBJ2-1	TRBV3-1
CASTTQGRSGNTIYF	TGCGCCAGCACCACCCAGGGCCGCTCTGGAAACACCATATATTTT	-	-	TRBJ1-3	TRBV10-2
CATSRAGTGRTPPLHF	TGTGCCACCAGCAGAGCGGGAACAGGGCGGACTCCACCCCTCCACTTT	few	-	TRBJ1-6	TRBV15
CATSDATGGTYNEQFF	TGTGCCACCAGTGACGCCACAGGGGGTACCTACAATGAGCAGTTCTTC	-	TRBD1	TRBJ2-1	TRBV24-1
CASSHDSNTEAFF	TGTGCCAGTAGTCACGACAGCAACACTGAAGCTTTCTTT	-	-	TRBJ1-1	TRBV19
CASSQYGTAENNYGYTF	TGCGCCAGCAGCCAATACGGGACAGCCGAAAATAACTATGGCTACACCTTC	-	TRBD1	TRBJ1-2	TRBV4-1
CASSFFRGKGDQPQHF	TGTGCCAGTAGTTTTTTCCGGGGCAAAGGGGATCAGCCCCAGCATTTT	-	-	TRBJ1-5	TRBV19
CASTLTGRTDTGELFF	TGTGCCAGCACTTTAACGGGACGGACGGACACCGGGGAGCTGTTTTTT	few	-	TRBJ2-2	TRBV2
CASSYSGSGGVNNEQFF	TGTGCCAGCAGTTACTCGGGTAGCGGGGGGGTTAACAATGAGCAGTTCTTC	many	TRBD2	TRBJ2-1	TRBV6-6
CSAPPGPWNEQFF	TGCAGTGCCCCTCCCGGGCCGTGGAATGAGCAGTTCTTC	-	-	TRBJ2-1	TRBV20-1